This TCR beta chain emerged from a study of blood T cell repertoires in COVID-19. This CDR3 comprises 15 residues. After removal of 6 bases from V and 4 bases from J, the junction contained 6 bases not matched to a gene. Per germline, CDR1 SNHLY and CDR2 FYNNEI. In the authors' workflow: Reference gene primer amplification in the assay estimated nucleated cell counts. The method was immunoSEQ multiplex PCR; TCRdb's version includes in-frame clones alone and lacks a portion of them. V and J calls and clone size are copied from that table; D and trimming were computed from the DNA. This sample has about 42,000 clones; about 80% occur once, and the top ten carry about 45%.

This clonotype was obtained from a human donor in a cohort sampled during active COVID-19. Material for sequencing was peripheral blood. J is TRBJ2-2 and V is TRBV2; 9 bases map to TRBD1. In DNA form, the CDR3 reads TGTGCCAGCAGGGGGACAGGGTACTTCACCGGGGAGCTGTTTTTT. Its translation: CASRGTGYFTGELFF.